This is a list of T cell receptor beta chains from one sample in a study of shared T cell receptors in the human thymus. The data were produced by immunoSEQ multiplex PCR, yet TCRdb's version contains in-frame clones alone and is incomplete. Of hundreds of thousands of clones listed, 80% to 90% are singletons. This same sample was also part of a study on human thymus T cells.

Material: thymocytes. The origin of the receptors is a boy under three years old with a congenital heart defect. Each CDR3 is given with its conserved first and last residue. D genes are given only for firm matches. Part of the rows lack a size; the others show once, few, many or a class for expanded clones.

CDR3 DNA | CDR3 protein | V gene | clone size | D gene | CDR3 length | J gene
TGTGCCAGCACCCCCAAGTGGGGAGGGTTTAGATCACCCCTCCACTTT | CASTPKWGGFRSPLHF | TRBV7-4 | - | - | 16 | TRBJ1-6
TGCGCCAGCAGCCAAGACTCTGAACAGGGAATGAACACTGAAGCTTTCTTT | CASSQDSEQGMNTEAFF | TRBV4-1 | few | - | 17 | TRBJ1-1
TGCGCCAGCGCTGGGGGCCCCGGCAGGAGTCAGCCCCAGCATTTT | CASAGGPGRSQPQHF | TRBV23-1 | - | - | 15 | TRBJ1-5
TGTGCCAGCAGCTTGGTTGGACTAGCGGGAGATCTACCCGGGTGCGAGCAGTACTTC | CASSLVGLAGDLPGCEQYF | TRBV5-4 | - | TRBD2 | 19 | TRBJ2-7
TGTGCCAGCAGACTGGGACAGTATAACACTGAAGCTTTCTTT | CASRLGQYNTEAFF | TRBV14 | - | TRBD1 | 14 | TRBJ1-1
TGTGCCAGCAGCCAACGACAGTCCTACGAGCAGTACTTC | CASSQRQSYEQYF | TRBV14 | - | - | 13 | TRBJ2-7
TGTGCCTGGAACTCCCGGGACAGGGGGTCACCCCTCCACTTT | CAWNSRDRGSPLHF | TRBV30 | - | TRBD1 | 14 | TRBJ1-6
TGTGCCAGCAGTGCTGAAGATGAGCGGGGGTTCTACGAGCAGTACTTC | CASSAEDERGFYEQYF | TRBV2 | - | TRBD2 | 16 | TRBJ2-7
TGTGCCAGCAGTTACTCGCGGATGGGACAGGGCTACGAGCAGTACTTC | CASSYSRMGQGYEQYF | TRBV6-5 | few | TRBD1 | 16 | TRBJ2-7
TGTGCCAGTAGTATAGTAGGAGGGTCCCCCAATCAGCCCCAGCATTTT | CASSIVGGSPNQPQHF | TRBV19 | - | - | 16 | TRBJ1-5
TGTGCCAGCAGTCAATACCCAGCAGGGGGCAAGGGGTCAACTAATGAAAAACTGTTTTTT | CASSQYPAGGKGSTNEKLFF | TRBV28 | - | TRBD1 | 20 | TRBJ1-4
TGTGCCACCAGCAGACTTAGAAGCACAGATACGCAGTATTTT | CATSRLRSTDTQYF | TRBV15 | once | - | 14 | TRBJ2-3
TGTGCCAGCAGCTTCTCTGGGGGGGATGAGCAGTTCTTC | CASSFSGGDEQFF | TRBV7-2 | - | TRBD2 | 13 | TRBJ2-1
TGTGCCAGCAGCTTTAAAAGCCGTACTATCTCCTACAATGAGCAGTTCTTC | CASSFKSRTISYNEQFF | TRBV5-8 | - | - | 17 | TRBJ2-1